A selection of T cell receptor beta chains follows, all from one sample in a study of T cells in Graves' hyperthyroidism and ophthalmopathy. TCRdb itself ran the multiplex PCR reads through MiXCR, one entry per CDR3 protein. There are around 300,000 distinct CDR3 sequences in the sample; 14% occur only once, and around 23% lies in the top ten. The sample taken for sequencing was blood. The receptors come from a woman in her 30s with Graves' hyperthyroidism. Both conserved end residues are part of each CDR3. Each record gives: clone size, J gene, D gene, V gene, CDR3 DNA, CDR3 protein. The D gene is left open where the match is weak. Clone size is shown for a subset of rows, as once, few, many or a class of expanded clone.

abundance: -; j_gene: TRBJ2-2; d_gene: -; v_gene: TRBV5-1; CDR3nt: TGCGCCAGCAGCCTCCGCCCCCCGGGGACGAACACCGGGGAGCTGTTTTTT; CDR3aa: CASSLRPPGTNTGELFF
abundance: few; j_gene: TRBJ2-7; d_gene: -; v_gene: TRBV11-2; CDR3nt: TGTGCCAGCAGCCTGTCCAGGGCCAACTACGAGCAGTACTTC; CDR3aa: CASSLSRANYEQYF
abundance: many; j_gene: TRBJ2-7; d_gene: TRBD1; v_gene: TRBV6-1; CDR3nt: TGTGCCAGCACCCTGGCCGGGACAGGCTACGAGCAGTACTTC; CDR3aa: CASTLAGTGYEQYF
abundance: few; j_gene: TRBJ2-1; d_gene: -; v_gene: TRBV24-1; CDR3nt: TGTGCCACCAGTGATGCCTTTTGGCGAGAGCAGTTCTTC; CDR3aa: CATSDAFWREQFF
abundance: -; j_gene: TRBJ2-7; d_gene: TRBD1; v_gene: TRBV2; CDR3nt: TGTGCCAGCCGGGACAGGGTAATGGACGAGCAGTACTTC; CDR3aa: CASRDRVMDEQYF
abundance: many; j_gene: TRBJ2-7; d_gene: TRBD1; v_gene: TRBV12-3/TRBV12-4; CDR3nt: TGTGCCAGCAGTTTAAAGGGGACAGGGATCCACGAGCAGTACTTC; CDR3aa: CASSLKGTGIHEQYF
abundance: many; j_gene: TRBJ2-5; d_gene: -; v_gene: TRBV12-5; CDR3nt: TGTGCTAGTGGTTTGGGCGGACAGCAAGAGACCCAGTACTTC; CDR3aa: CASGLGGQQETQYF
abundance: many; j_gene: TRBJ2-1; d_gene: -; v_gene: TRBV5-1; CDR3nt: TGCGCCAGCGGAGATGTAGGCTCGAATGAGCAGTTCTTC; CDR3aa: CASGDVGSNEQFF
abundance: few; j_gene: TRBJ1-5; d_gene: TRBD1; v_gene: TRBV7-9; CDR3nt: TGTGCCAGCAGCTCTCAGGGGGCAGGTCAGCCCCAGCATTTT; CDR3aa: CASSSQGAGQPQHF
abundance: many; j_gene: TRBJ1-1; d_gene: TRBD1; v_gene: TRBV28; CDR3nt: TGTGCCAGCAGTCCAGTTGACAGGGCTGAAGCTTTCTTT; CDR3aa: CASSPVDRAEAFF
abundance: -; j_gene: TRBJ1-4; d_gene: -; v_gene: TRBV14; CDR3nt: TGTGCCAGCAGCCCGCAACACGGATTTAATGAAAAACTGTTTTTT; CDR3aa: CASSPQHGFNEKLFF
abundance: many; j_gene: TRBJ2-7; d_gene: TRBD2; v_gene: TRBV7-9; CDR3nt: TGTGCCAGCACCCCGATAGCGGGAGTAGGAGAGCAGTACTTC; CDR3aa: CASTPIAGVGEQYF
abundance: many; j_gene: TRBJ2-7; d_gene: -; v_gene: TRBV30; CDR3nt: TGTGCCTGGACAGGACCCTACGAGCAGTACTTC; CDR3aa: CAWTGPYEQYF